The 18 T cell receptor beta chains listed next were all sequenced from one sample in a study of shared clonotypes between healthy human individuals. Sequencing used immunoSEQ multiplex PCR; TCRdb keeps in-frame clones, though not all of them. The repertoire includes 1,400,000 or so clones, around 98.5% of them detected once, and about 0.35% sits in the top ten. Source material: naive CD4+ T cells sorted from blood. Subset meaning: CD45RA+ positively selected. The origin of the receptors is a man aged 25 to 45 in good health.

CDR3 amino acids: CASSARQPQETQYF. DNA of the CDR3: TGTGCCAGCAGCGCAAGGCAGCCCCAAGAGACCCAGTACTTC. This rearrangement joins TRBV7-8 to TRBJ2-5; D is ambiguous. This CDR3 has 14 amino acids. Germline V CDR1 and CDR2: SGHVS, FQNEAQ. Trimming shortened V by 5 bases and J by 1 base, and 11 bases separated the two germline ends.

The V gene is TRBV9, the J gene TRBJ2-6, with 10 nucleotides matching TRBD1. The V and J ends lost 3 bases and 2 bases, in that order; junction bases with no gene match: 11. The CDR3 sequence is 19 residues long. Germline CDR1 reads SGDLS; CDR2 reads YYNGEE. The CDR3 DNA reads TGTGCCAGCAGCGGACGGACAGGGGGAGATATAGCTGGGGCCAACGTCCTGACTTTC. Amino acid sequence: CASSGRTGGDIAGANVLTF.

V gene TRBV7-2 combines with J gene TRBJ1-5, with no clear D. Per the germline V gene, CDR1 is SGHTA and CDR2 is FQGNSA. V was clipped by 2 bases and J by 5 bases, with 7 bases between them. CDR3 length: 13 amino acids. The DNA for the CDR3 is TGTGCCAGCAGCTTACGTCGAGATCAGCCCCAGCATTTT. It is translated as CASSLRRDQPQHF.

The chain carries TRBV7-9 and TRBJ2-7; 8 nucleotides align to TRBD2. The ends lost 4 bases at V and 12 bases at J; junction bases unmatched: 8. Germline CDR1 reads SEHNR; CDR2 reads FQNEAQ (reference sequence). This CDR3 region has 12 residues. This CDR3 is CASSSPDREGYF. The CDR3 DNA sequence: TGTGCCAGCAGCTCGCCCGATCGGGAGGGGTACTTC.

Concerning this clone itself: Other DNA variants within this sample encode the same CDR3. V and J are TRBV28 and TRBJ2-7; 10 positions match TRBD2. Germline assignment: CDR1 MDHEN and CDR2 SYDVKM. CDR3 length equals 14 residues. V gave up 3 bases and J gave up 4 bases; unmatched junction bases: 3. For the CDR3, the DNA is TGTGCCAGCAGTTTTTTAGCGGGAGGTTACGAGCAGTACTTC. Translation: CASSFLAGGYEQYF.

Of note for this clone: Within the sample, other DNA sequences also encode this same CDR3. This sequence joins TRBV7-9 and TRBJ2-5, with D tentatively TRBD1 (5 bases). Germline V gene data show CDR1 as SEHNR and CDR2 as FQNEAQ (reference sequence). Trimming left V 2 bases short and J 5 bases short, with 9 bases between. This CDR3 region has 13 residues. The CDR3 sequence is CASSLRGQETQYF. Here the CDR3 DNA reads TGTGCCAGCAGCTTAAGGGGTCAGGAGACCCAGTACTTC.

V gene TRBV5-1 combines with J gene TRBJ2-7; 7 positions match TRBD1. This CDR3 is built from 14 residues. The germline V gene encodes CDR1 SGHRS and CDR2 YFSETQ. V lost 5 bases, J lost 8 bases, and 13 bases stayed unmatched. The CDR3 loop is CASRPSGTENKQYF. As DNA, the CDR3 is TGCGCCAGCAGACCATCCGGGACAGAGAACAAGCAGTACTTC.

The rearrangement joins TRBV10-2 to TRBJ2-2, with 8 bases identical to TRBD1. Germline V gene sequence: CDR1 WSHSY, CDR2 SAAADI. The ends lost 6 bases at V and 3 bases at J; junction bases unmatched: 6. The CDR3 spans 15 residues. CDR3 amino acids: CASRGQGADTGELFF. DNA of the CDR3: TGCGCCAGCAGGGGGCAGGGGGCGGACACCGGGGAGCTGTTTTTT.

The rearrangement links TRBV19 to TRBJ2-7; D might be TRBD1 or TRBD2, each matching 5 bases. Germline assignment: CDR1 LNHDA and CDR2 SQIVND (reference sequence). The CDR3 runs to 14 residues. V was pared by 5 bases and J by 2 bases, with 13 bases between. CDR3 loop: CASSFRDGPYEQYF. The DNA of the CDR3 is TGTGCCAGTAGTTTCAGGGACGGGCCCTACGAGCAGTACTTC. The whole variable domain, remainder taken from reference TRBV19 and TRBJ2-7, is DGGITQSPKYLFRKEGQNVTLSCEQNLNHDAMYWYRQDPGQGLRLIYYSQIVNDFQKGDIAEGYSVSREKKESFPLTVTSAQKNPTAFYLCASSFRDGPYEQYFGPGTRLTVT.

This rearrangement joins TRBV5-4 to TRBJ2-5, with TRBD2 identical over 9 bases. The germline V gene has CDR1 SGHNT and CDR2 YYREEE (reference sequence). CDR3 length equals 16 residues. Trimming at V came to 1 base and at J to 4 bases, leaving 8 bases not matched to a gene. The CDR3 DNA sequence: TGTGCCAGCAGCTTGTTGGCGGGAGGGCGAGGAGAGACCCAGTACTTC. Residues: CASSLLAGGRGETQYF. Full variable domain (outside the CDR3, taken from reference TRBV5-4 and TRBJ2-5): ETGVTQSPTHLIKTRGQQVTLRCSSQSGHNTVSWYQQALGQGPQFIFQYYREEENGRGNFPPRFSGLQFPNYSSELNVNALELDDSALYLCASSLLAGGRGETQYFGPGTRLLVL.

The gene calls are TRBV27 and TRBJ2-3, with 11 bases identical to TRBD2. The J segment lost 3 bases and the V segment lost 10 bases, leaving 15 bases of the junction unmatched. Germline assignment: CDR1 MNHEY and CDR2 SMNVEV (reference sequence). The CDR3 has 17 amino acids. The CDR3 region is CATHFRLAGGVTDTQYF. Written as DNA, the CDR3 is TGTGCCACCCACTTTCGATTAGCGGGAGGGGTTACAGATACGCAGTATTTT.

Notes on this clone: Other DNA sequences in this specimen translate into the identical CDR3. The rearrangement links TRBV7-2 to TRBJ1-2; 7 bases fit TRBD1. Per the germline V gene, CDR1 is SGHTA and CDR2 is FQGNSA. The V and J ends lost 3 bases and 6 bases, in that order; junction bases with no gene match: 4. The CDR3 is 13 residues long. DNA for the CDR3: TGTGCCAGCAGCTTTGACAGGGAAAATGGCTACACCTTC. Encoded protein: CASSFDRENGYTF. Combining the CDR3 with reference TRBV7-2 and TRBJ1-2 gives the whole variable domain GAGVSQSPSNKVTEKGKDVELRCDPISGHTALYWYRQSLGQGLEFLIYFQGNSAPDKSGLPSDRFSAERTGGSVSTLTIQRTQQEDSAVYLCASSFDRENGYTFGSGTRLTVV.

The V and J genes are TRBV7-8 and TRBJ1-1; 7 nucleotides match TRBD1. CDR3 size: 15 residues. Losses at the gene ends were 4 bases for V and 5 bases for J; bases not matched to a gene: 10. Germline lookup yields CDR1 SGHVS and CDR2 FQNEAQ. The CDR3 is CASSSYRGVGTEAFF. CDR3 nucleotides: TGTGCCAGCAGCTCATACAGGGGTGTGGGGACTGAAGCTTTCTTT.

As DNA, the CDR3 is TGCGCCAGCAGCTTGGGGGATCTACATGGCTACACCTTC. This translates into CASSLGDLHGYTF. This chain uses TRBV5-1 with TRBJ1-2; no clear D gene. Germline values: CDR1 SGHRS, CDR2 YFSETQ. The CDR3 extends over 13 amino acids. The V end was cut by 0 bases, the J end by 6 bases, with 9 bases between.

The chain is built from TRBV27 and TRBJ2-7; TRBD2 aligns across 7 bases. The J segment lost 2 bases and the V segment lost 0 bases, leaving 4 bases of the junction unmatched. Germline CDR1 is MNHEY and CDR2 is SMNVEV (reference sequence). There are 15 residues in the CDR3. CDR3 in DNA: TGTGCCAGCAGTTTATCGGGACTACGCGCCTACGAGCAGTACTTC. Residues: CASSLSGLRAYEQYF.

This chain uses TRBV10-2 with TRBJ2-5; no clear D. Trimming removed 4 bases at V and 5 bases at J, with 5 bases between. This CDR3 contains 11 residues. CDR1 WSHSY and CDR2 SAAADI come from the germline V gene. The DNA for the CDR3 is TGCGCCAGCAGTGTTCAGGAGACCCAGTACTTC. Its protein product is CASSVQETQYF.

V usage is TRBV4-2 and J usage is TRBJ2-3; no definite D call. The V end lost 3 bases, the J end lost 4 bases, and 8 bases lay between the germline ends. The CDR3 extends over 13 amino acids. Per the germline V gene, CDR1 is LGHNA and CDR2 is YNFKEQ. CDR3 bases: TGTGCCAGCAGCCAGTTGTTCGCAGATACGCAGTATTTT. The encoded protein is CASSQLFADTQYF.

The chain is built from TRBV18 and TRBJ1-1, with 7 positions matching TRBD1. Germline values: CDR1 KGHSH, CDR2 LQKENI. CDR3 size: 15 residues. Trimming at V came to 4 bases and at J to 4 bases, leaving 9 bases not matched to a gene. For the CDR3, the DNA is TGTGCCAGCTCACAACCGGGACAGATGTCCACTGAAGCTTTCTTT. It is translated as CASSQPGQMSTEAFF.